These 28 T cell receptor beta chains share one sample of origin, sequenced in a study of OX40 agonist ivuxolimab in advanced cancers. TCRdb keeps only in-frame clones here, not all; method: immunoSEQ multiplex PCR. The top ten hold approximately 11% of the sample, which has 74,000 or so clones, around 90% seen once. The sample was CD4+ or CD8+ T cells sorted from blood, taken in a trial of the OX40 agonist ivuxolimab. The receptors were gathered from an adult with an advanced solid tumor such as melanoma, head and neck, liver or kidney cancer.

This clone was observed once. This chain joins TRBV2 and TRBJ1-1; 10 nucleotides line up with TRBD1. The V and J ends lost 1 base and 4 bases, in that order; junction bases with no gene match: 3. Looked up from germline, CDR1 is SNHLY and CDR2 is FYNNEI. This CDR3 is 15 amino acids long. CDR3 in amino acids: CASSEGDRGGTEAFF. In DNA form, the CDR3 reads TGTGCCAGCAGTGAAGGGGACAGGGGAGGCACTGAAGCTTTCTTT.

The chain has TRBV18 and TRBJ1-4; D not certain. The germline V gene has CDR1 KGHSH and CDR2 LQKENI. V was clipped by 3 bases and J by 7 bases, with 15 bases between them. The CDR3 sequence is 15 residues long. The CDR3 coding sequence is TGTGCCAGCTCACCCATTGACCAACTCATTGAAAAACTGTTTTTT. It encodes CASSPIDQLIEKLFF. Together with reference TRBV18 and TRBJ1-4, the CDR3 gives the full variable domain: NAGVMQNPRHLVRRRGQEARLRCSPMKGHSHVYWYRQLPEEGLKFMVYLQKENIIDESGMPKERFSAEFPKEGPSILRIQQVVRGDSAAYFCASSPIDQLIEKLFFGSGTQLSVL.

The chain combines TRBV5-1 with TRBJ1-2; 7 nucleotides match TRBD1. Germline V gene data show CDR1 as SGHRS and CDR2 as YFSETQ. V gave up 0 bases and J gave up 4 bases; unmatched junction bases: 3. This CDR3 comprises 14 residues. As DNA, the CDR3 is TGCGCCAGCAGCTTGGCCGGGACAGTCTATGGCTACACCTTC. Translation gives CASSLAGTVYGYTF.

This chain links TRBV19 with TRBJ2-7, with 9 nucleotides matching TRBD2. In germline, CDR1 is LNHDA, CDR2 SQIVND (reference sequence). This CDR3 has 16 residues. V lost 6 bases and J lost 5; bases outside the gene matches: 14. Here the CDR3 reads CASSPLSGSITHEQYF. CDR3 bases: TGTGCCAGTAGCCCTCTTAGCGGGAGTATAACCCACGAGCAGTACTTC.

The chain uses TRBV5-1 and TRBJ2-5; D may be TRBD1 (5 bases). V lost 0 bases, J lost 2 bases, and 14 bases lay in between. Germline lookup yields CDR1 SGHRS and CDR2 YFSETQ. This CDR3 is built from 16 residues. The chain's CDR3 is CASSLAAGNIQETQYF. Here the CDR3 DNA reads TGCGCCAGCAGCTTGGCGGCAGGGAATATACAAGAGACCCAGTACTTC. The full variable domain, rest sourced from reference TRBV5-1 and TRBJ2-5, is KAGVTQTPRYLIKTRGQQVTLSCSPISGHRSVSWYQQTPGQGLQFLFEYFSETQRNKGNFPGRFSGRQFSNSRSEMNVSTLELGDSALYLCASSLAAGNIQETQYFGPGTRLLVL.

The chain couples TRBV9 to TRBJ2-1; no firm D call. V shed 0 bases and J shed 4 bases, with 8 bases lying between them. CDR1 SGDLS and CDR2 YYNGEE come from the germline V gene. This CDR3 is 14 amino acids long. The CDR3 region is CASSVAREYNEQFF. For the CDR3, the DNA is TGTGCCAGCAGCGTAGCTCGAGAATACAATGAGCAGTTCTTC.

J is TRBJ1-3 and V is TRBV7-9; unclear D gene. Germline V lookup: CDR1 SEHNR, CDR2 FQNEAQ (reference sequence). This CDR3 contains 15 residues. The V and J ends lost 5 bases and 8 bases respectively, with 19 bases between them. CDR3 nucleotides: TGTGCCAGCAGCCCGCGAGGAGGGTTTTCGGACACCATATATTTT. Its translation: CASSPRGGFSDTIYF.

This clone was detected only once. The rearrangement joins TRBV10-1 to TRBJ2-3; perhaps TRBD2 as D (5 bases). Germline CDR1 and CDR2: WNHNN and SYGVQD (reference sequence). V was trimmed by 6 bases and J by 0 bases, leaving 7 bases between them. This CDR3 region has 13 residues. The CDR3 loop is CASSERSTDTQYF. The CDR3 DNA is TGCGCCAGCAGCGAGCGGAGCACAGATACGCAGTATTTT.

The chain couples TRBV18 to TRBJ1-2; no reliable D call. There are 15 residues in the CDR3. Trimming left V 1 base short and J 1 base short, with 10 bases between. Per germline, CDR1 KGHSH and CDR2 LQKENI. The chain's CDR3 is CASSPQMRLNYGYTF. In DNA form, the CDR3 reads TGTGCCAGCTCACCACAAATGAGGCTTAACTATGGCTACACCTTC.

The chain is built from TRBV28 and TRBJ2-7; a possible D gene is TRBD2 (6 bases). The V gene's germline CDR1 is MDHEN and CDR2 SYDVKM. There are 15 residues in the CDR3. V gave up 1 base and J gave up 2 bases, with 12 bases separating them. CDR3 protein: CASSLFASATYEQYF. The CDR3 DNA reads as TGTGCCAGCAGTTTATTTGCTAGCGCAACCTACGAGCAGTACTTC. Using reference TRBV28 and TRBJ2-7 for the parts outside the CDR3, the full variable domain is DVKVTQSSRYLVKRTGEKVFLECVQDMDHENMFWYRQDPGLGLRLIYFSYDVKMKEKGDIPEGYSVSREKKERFSLILESASTNQTSMYLCASSLFASATYEQYFGPGTRLTVT.

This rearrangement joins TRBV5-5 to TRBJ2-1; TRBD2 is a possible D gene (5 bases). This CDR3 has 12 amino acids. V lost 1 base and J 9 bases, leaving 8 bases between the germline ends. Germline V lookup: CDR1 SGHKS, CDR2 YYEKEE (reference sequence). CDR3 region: CASSLTGIEQFF. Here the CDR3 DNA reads TGTGCCAGCAGCTTGACCGGGATTGAGCAGTTCTTC.

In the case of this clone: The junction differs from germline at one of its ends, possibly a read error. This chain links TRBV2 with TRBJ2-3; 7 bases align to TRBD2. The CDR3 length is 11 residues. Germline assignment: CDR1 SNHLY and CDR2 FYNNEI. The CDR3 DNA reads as TGTGCCAGCAGTGTCTTTAGGGGACTAAATTTT. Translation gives CASSVFRGLNF.

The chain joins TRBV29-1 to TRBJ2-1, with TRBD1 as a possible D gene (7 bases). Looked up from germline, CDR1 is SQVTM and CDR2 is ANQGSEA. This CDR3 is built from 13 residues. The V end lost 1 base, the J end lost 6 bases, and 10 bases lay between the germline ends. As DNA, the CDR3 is TGCAGCGTTGAAGGCCAGGGGGGCAATGAGCAGTTCTTC. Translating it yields CSVEGQGGNEQFF.

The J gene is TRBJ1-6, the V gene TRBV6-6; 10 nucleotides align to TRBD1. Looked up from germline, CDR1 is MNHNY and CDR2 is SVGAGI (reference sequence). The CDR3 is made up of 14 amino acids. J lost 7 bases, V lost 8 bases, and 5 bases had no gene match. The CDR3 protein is CASGTGAPNSPLHF. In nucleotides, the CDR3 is TGTGCCAGCGGGACAGGGGCGCCCAATTCACCCCTCCACTTT.

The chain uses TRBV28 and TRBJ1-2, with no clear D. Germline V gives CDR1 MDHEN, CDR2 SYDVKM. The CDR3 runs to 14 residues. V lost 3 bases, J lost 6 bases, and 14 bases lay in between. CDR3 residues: CASSFVVRVDGYTF. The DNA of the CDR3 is TGTGCCAGCAGTTTTGTAGTGAGGGTAGATGGCTACACCTTC.

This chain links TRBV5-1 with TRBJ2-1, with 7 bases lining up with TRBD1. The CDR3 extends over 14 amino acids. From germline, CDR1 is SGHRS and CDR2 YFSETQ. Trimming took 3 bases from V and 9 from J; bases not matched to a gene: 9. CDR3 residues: CASSYDREYGEQFF. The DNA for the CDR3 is TGCGCCAGCAGCTACGACAGGGAATACGGTGAGCAGTTCTTC.

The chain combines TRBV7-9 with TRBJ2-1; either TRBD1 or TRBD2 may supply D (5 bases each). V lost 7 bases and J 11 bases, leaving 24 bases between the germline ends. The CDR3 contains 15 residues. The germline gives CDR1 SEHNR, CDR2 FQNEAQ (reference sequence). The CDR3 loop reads CASTLTRAIGAKQFF. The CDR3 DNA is TGTGCCAGCACGCTCACGAGGGCAATCGGGGCCAAGCAGTTCTTC.

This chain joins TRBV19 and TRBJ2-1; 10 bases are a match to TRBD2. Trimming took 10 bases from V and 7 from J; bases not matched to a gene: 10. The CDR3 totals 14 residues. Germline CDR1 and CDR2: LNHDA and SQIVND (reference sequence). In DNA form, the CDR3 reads TGTGCCACGAGTAGCGGGGGGCCCTTGAATGAGCAGTTCTTC. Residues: CATSSGGPLNEQFF. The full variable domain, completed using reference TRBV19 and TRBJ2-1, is DGGITQSPKYLFRKEGQNVTLSCEQNLNHDAMYWYRQDPGQGLRLIYYSQIVNDFQKGDIAEGYSVSREKKESFPLTVTSAQKNPTAFYLCATSSGGPLNEQFFGPGTRLTVL.

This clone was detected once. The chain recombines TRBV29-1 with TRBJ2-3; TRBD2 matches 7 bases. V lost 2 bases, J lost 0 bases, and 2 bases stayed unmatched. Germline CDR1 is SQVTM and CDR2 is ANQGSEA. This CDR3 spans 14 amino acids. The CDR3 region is CSVERAGSTDTQYF. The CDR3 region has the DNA TGCAGCGTTGAAAGAGCGGGAAGCACAGATACGCAGTATTTT.

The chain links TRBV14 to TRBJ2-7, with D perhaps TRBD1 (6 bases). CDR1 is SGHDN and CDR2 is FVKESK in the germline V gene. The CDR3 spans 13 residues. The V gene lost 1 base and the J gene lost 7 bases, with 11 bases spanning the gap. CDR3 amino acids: CASSQVGQLEQYF. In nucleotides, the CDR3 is TGTGCCAGCAGCCAAGTAGGACAGCTGGAGCAGTACTTC.

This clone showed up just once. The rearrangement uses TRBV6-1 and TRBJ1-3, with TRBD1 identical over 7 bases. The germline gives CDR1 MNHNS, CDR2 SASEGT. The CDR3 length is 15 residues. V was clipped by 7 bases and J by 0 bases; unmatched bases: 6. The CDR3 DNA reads TGTGCCAGCACCATACGGGACAGCTCTGGAAACACCATATATTTT. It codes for CASTIRDSSGNTIYF.

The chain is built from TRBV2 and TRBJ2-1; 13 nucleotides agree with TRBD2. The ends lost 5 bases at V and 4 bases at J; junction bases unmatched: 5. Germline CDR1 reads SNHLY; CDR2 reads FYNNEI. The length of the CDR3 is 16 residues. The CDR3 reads CASSRTSGRGYNEQFF. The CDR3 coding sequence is TGTGCCAGCAGTCGGACTAGCGGGAGAGGGTACAATGAGCAGTTCTTC. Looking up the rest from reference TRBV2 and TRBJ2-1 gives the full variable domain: EPEVTQTPSHQVTQMGQEVILRCVPISNHLYFYWYRQILGQKVEFLVSFYNNEISEKSEIFDDQFSVERPDGSNFTLKIRSTKLEDSAMYFCASSRTSGRGYNEQFFGPGTRLTVL.

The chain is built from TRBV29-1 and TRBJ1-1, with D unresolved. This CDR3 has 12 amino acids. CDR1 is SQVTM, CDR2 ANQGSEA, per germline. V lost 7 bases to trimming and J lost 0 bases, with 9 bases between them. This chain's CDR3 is CSAGRLNTEAFF. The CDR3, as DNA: TGCAGCGCGGGCCGCTTGAACACTGAAGCTTTCTTT.

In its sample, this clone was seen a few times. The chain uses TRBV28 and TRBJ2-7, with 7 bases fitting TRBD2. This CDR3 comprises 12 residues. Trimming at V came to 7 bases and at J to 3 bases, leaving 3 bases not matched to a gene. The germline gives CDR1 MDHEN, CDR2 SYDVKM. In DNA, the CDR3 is TGTGCCAGCACTCGGGGGGACTACGAGCAGTACTTC. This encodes CASTRGDYEQYF.

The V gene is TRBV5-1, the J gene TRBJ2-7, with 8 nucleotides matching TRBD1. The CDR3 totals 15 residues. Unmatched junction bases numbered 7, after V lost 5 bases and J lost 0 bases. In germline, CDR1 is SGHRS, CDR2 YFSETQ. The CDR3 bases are TGCGCCAGCAGAAGGACAGGGCAAAGCTCCTACGAGCAGTACTTC. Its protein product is CASRRTGQSSYEQYF.

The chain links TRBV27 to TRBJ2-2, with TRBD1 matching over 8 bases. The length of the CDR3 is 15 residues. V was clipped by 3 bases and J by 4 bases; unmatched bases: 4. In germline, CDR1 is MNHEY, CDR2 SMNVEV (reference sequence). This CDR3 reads CASSFGQGCTGELFF. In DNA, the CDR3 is TGTGCCAGCAGTTTCGGACAGGGTTGCACCGGGGAGCTGTTTTTT.

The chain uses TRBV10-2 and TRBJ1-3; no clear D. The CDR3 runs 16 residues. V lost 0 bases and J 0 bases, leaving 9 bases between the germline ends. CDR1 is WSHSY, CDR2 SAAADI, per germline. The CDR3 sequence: CASSESTAFSGNTIYF. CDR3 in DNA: TGCGCCAGCAGTGAGTCGACCGCTTTCTCTGGAAACACCATATATTTT.

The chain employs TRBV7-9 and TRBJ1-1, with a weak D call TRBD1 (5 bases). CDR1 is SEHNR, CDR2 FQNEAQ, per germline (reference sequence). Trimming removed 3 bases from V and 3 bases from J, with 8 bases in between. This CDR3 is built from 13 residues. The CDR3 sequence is CASSLETDTEAFF. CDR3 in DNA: TGTGCCAGCAGCTTGGAGACAGACACTGAAGCTTTCTTT.